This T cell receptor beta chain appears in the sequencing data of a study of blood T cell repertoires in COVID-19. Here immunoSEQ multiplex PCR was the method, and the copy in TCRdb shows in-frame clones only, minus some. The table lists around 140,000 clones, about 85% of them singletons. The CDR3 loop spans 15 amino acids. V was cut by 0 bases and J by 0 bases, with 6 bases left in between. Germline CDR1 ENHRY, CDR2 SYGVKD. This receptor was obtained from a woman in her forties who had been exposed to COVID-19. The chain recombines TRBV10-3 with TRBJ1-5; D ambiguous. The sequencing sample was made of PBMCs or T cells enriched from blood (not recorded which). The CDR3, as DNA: TGTGCCATCAGTGAGTCCCCAGATAGCAATCAGCCCCAGCATTTT. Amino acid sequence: CAISESPDSNQPQHF.